This passage covers 31 T cell receptor beta chains from one sample sequenced in a study of CD8+CD57+ T cells in acquired aplastic anemia. Genomic DNA served as template for TCR beta VDJ and CDR3 profiling. TCRdb reprocessed the reads with MiXCR, giving one entry per CDR3 protein. The table lists some 410,000 distinct CDR3 sequences, just under 70% of them singletons. The sequencing sample was made of sorted CD4+, CD8+, or CD8+CD57+ T cells (not recorded which) from PBMCs. The receptors derive from a human donor in good health, serving as a control.

This clonotype turned up a few times. At one boundary the junction diverges from the germline segment, which might be a read error. The rearrangement joins TRBV24-1 to TRBJ2-7, with 7 bases fitting TRBD2. The CDR3 has 16 residues. Germline lookup yields CDR1 KGHDR and CDR2 SFDVKD. The CDR3 DNA is TGTGCCACCAGTGGTTTGGTTGCAGGGCGGGGGTACGAGCAGTACTTC. It codes for CATSGLVAGRGYEQYF.

Worth noting for this clonotype: No conserved phenylalanine or tryptophan ends this CDR3, so it is likely a read error. The chain carries TRBV15 and TRBJ1-2; unclear D gene. CDR1 is LNHNV, CDR2 YYDKDF, per germline (reference sequence). V dropped 6 bases and J dropped 9 bases, with 20 bases sitting between them. The CDR3 is 14 amino acids. The DNA of the CDR3 is TGTGCCACCAGTGGCGCGGAACGCCGAATGAGCTACACCCTC. Amino acids: CATSGAERRMSYTL.

This clonotype occurred many times. V usage is TRBV20-1 and J usage is TRBJ2-5; tentative D call: TRBD1 (7 bases). Trimming took 5 bases from V and 5 from J, leaving 15 bases between them. CDR1 is DFQATT, CDR2 SNEGSKA, per germline (reference sequence). The length of the CDR3 is 13 residues. In nucleotides, the CDR3 is TGCAGTGCTCGTCCAGGGGGGAAGGAGACCCAGTACTTC. Protein: CSARPGGKETQYF.

This clonotype was detected only once. The J gene is TRBJ1-6, the V gene TRBV7-2; no definite D call. Germline CDR1 and CDR2: SGHTA and FQGNSA. V dropped 3 bases and J dropped 17 bases, with 23 bases sitting between them. The CDR3 runs 15 residues. In nucleotides, the CDR3 is TGTGCCAGCAGCTTCAGTGGGAACTACGAGCAGTACTTCCACTTT. Its protein product is CASSFSGNYEQYFHF.

Comments on this clonotype: The germline gene is not matched at one end of the junction; a read error may be the cause. The chain joins TRBV7-6 to TRBJ2-7; D gene ambiguous. The CDR3 sequence is 14 residues long. Germline values: CDR1 SGHVS, CDR2 FNYEAQ. CDR3: CASSLGQRSYEHYF. CDR3 sequence (DNA): TGTGCCAGCAGCTTGGGCCAGAGGAGCTACGAGCACTACTTC.

J is TRBJ1-1 and V is TRBV5-1, with 8 bases matching TRBD1. The J segment lost 7 bases and the V segment lost 3 bases, leaving 8 bases of the junction unmatched. This CDR3 region has 14 residues. Germline-derived CDR1 and CDR2 are SGHRS and YFSETQ. The CDR3 DNA reads as TGCGCCAGCAGCTGGCAGGGGGCTGGGGATGAAGCTTTCTTT. It specifies CASSWQGAGDEAFF.

With regard to this clonotype: The junction differs from germline at one of its ends, possibly a read error. The chain employs TRBV7-2 and TRBJ1-2, with D hard to call. CDR1 is SGHTA and CDR2 is FQGNSA in the germline V gene. The CDR3 is made up of 14 amino acids. In DNA form, the CDR3 reads TGTGCCAGCACATGCTCGGTGTCAGATACGCAGTATTTTTTC. It is translated as CASTCSVSDTQYFF.

The rearrangement links TRBV20-1 to TRBJ1-1; no definite D call. CDR1 and CDR2 from the germline V gene are DFQATT and SNEGSKA (reference sequence). This CDR3 spans 12 amino acids. V gave up 0 bases and J gave up 11 bases, with 13 bases separating them. The CDR3 protein is CSAREGWAGAFF. The CDR3 DNA sequence: TGCAGTGCTAGAGAAGGCTGGGCTGGGGCTTTCTTT.

In this sample, this clonotype turned up many times. This chain links TRBV7-8 with TRBJ2-1, with 7 nucleotides matching TRBD2. This CDR3 contains 14 residues. Trimming took 5 bases from V and 4 from J; bases not matched to a gene: 5. Germline V gene sequence: CDR1 SGHVS, CDR2 FQNEAQ. The CDR3 here is CASSPFGGYNEQFF. The CDR3 DNA sequence: TGTGCCAGCAGCCCCTTCGGGGGGTACAATGAGCAGTTCTTC.

This clonotype appeared once. The chain uses TRBV20-1 and TRBJ1-5; D might be TRBD1 (5 bases). The ends were cut back, 4 bases at V and 0 bases at J, with 10 bases in the middle. Germline V gene sequence: CDR1 DFQATT, CDR2 SNEGSKA (reference sequence). The CDR3 is 14 residues long. The DNA of the CDR3 is TGCAGTGCTATCCTCGGGGGTAGCAATCAGCCCCAGCATTTT. It yields the protein CSAILGGSNQPQHF.

The chain links TRBV24-1 to TRBJ2-5; D is perhaps TRBD2 (5 bases). V lost 4 bases and J 3 bases, leaving 8 bases between the germline ends. CDR1 and CDR2 (germline): KGHDR, SFDVKD. The CDR3 totals 13 residues. The chain's CDR3 is CATSEQAEETQYF. The CDR3 region has the DNA TGTGCCACCAGTGAACAAGCGGAAGAGACCCAGTACTTC.

This clonotype was observed a few times. The chain uses TRBV24-1 and TRBJ1-2, with D possibly being TRBD1 (5 bases). Germline CDR1 and CDR2: KGHDR and SFDVKD. Trimming took off 5 bases at V and 5 bases at J, with 20 bases between the two ends. The CDR3 is made up of 16 amino acids. CDR3 sequence: CATSARGLRASYGYTF. In DNA form, the CDR3 reads TGTGCCACCAGTGCTAGAGGGCTCAGGGCTAGTTATGGCTACACCTTC.

Of note for this clonotype: One junction end disagrees with the germline gene, perhaps due to a read error. V gene TRBV5-1 combines with J gene TRBJ1-1, with D perhaps TRBD1 (5 bases). The CDR3 sequence is 17 residues long. Germline V gene lookup returns CDR1 SGHRS and CDR2 YFSETQ. The CDR3 region has the DNA TGCGCCATCAGCTTGGGCGCAACCCCTTCGGGGGACACTGAAGCTTTCTTT. This translates into CAISLGATPSGDTEAFF.

This chain joins TRBV7-3 and TRBJ2-7, with a tentative D call TRBD1 (5 bases). The CDR3 has 16 residues. V was shortened by 5 bases and J by 2 bases, with 19 bases between the two germline ends. CDR1 and CDR2 (germline): SGHTA, FQGTGA. DNA for the CDR3: TGTGCCAGCAGCCAAGATCGGTCAGGGAACCCCTACGAGCAGTACTTC. Its translation: CASSQDRSGNPYEQYF.

The gene calls are TRBV14 and TRBJ1-5; D is uncertain. CDR1 and CDR2 (germline): SGHDN, FVKESK. V dropped 4 bases and J dropped 16 bases, with 23 bases sitting between them. The CDR3 extends over 14 amino acids. The CDR3 protein is CASSLGRSLPPLHF. As DNA, the CDR3 is TGTGCCAGCAGCCTAGGTCGTAGTCTACCACCCCTCCATTTT.

The chain joins TRBV20-1 to TRBJ1-2; tentatively, D is TRBD1 (6 bases). This CDR3 region has 12 residues. Trimming cost V 6 bases and J 11 bases, with 19 bases left between them. The V gene's germline CDR1 is DFQATT and CDR2 SNEGSKA (reference sequence). Here the CDR3 reads CSARRDTEAYTF. CDR3 coding DNA: TGCAGTGCAAGGCGGGACACTGAAGCTTACACCTTC.

The V call is TRBV15, the J call TRBJ1-5; D gene unclear. Germline assignment: CDR1 LNHNV and CDR2 YYDKDF (reference sequence). The CDR3 totals 14 residues. Trimming took 3 bases from V and 8 from J, leaving 14 bases between them. The CDR3 DNA reads as TGTGCCACCAGCAGCCCAAGGGAGACCAAGCCCCAGCATTTT. Translated: CATSSPRETKPQHF.

CDR3 nucleotide sequence: TGTGCCAGCAGCCCGGGAAGCGTCGAGCAGTACGTC. Protein sequence: CASSPGSVEQYV. V and J are TRBV7-2 and TRBJ2-7; possibly TRBD2 for D (5 bases). V shed 5 bases and J shed 6 bases, with 11 bases lying between them. There are 12 residues in the CDR3. CDR1 SGHTA and CDR2 FQGNSA come from the germline V gene.

This clonotype has ten or more counts. The CDR3 sequence is CAWSPREYQFF. CDR3 bases: TGTGCCTGGAGTCCTAGGGAGTATCAGTTCTTC. This rearrangement joins TRBV30 to TRBJ2-1; perhaps TRBD2 as D (5 bases). The germline V and J ends were trimmed by 2 bases and 13 bases, with 12 bases remaining between them. Germline V gives CDR1 GTSNPN, CDR2 SVGIG (reference sequence). This CDR3 contains 11 residues.

The genes are TRBV20-1 and TRBJ1-5; tentatively, D is TRBD1 (5 bases). V was clipped by 2 bases and J by 2 bases, with 10 bases between them. Germline V gene lookup returns CDR1 DFQATT and CDR2 SNEGSKA (reference sequence). This CDR3 is 14 amino acids long. The CDR3 coding sequence is TGCAGTGCTAGAAAAGGGGCAGGCAATCAGCCCCAGCATTTT. Translated, it gives CSARKGAGNQPQHF.

Of note for this clonotype: The CDR3 does not end in the conserved phenylalanine or tryptophan, so this is likely a read error. It is unclear where the CDR3 begins or ends on the DNA, so no DNA is shown, and the CDR3 is as TCRdb lists it. This chain uses TRBV2 with TRBJ2-1; the table names TRBD2, a call not compared with the DNA. Counting both end residues, the CDR3 totals 16 amino acids. In germline, CDR1 is SNHLY, CDR2 FYNNEI. The CDR3 loop is CATSRPAAGPSKEALY.

The rearrangement links TRBV15 to TRBJ1-4, with D possibly matching TRBD1 (5 bases). Germline CDR1 reads LNHNV; CDR2 reads YYDKDF (reference sequence). The CDR3 contains 15 residues. V shed 5 bases and J shed 5 bases, with 15 bases lying between them. The CDR3 sequence is CATSVGTARNEKLFF. CDR3 in DNA: TGTGCCACCAGCGTCGGGACGGCCAGAAATGAAAAACTGTTTTTT. The full variable domain, its missing parts supplied by reference TRBV15 and TRBJ1-4, is DAMVIQNPRYQVTQFGKPVTLSCSQTLNHNVMYWYQQKSSQAPKLLFHYYDKDFNNEADTPDNFQSRRPNTSFCFLDIRSPGLGDTAMYLCATSVGTARNEKLFFGSGTQLSVL.

The sample holds a few counts of this clonotype. V usage is TRBV7-9 and J usage is TRBJ1-1; maybe TRBD1 (6 bases). This CDR3 is 13 amino acids long. Trimming shortened V by 0 bases and J by 5 bases, and 7 bases separated the two germline ends. The germline V gene encodes CDR1 SEHNR and CDR2 FQNEAQ (reference sequence). The CDR3 protein is CASSLAGQTEAFF. The CDR3 nucleotides are TGTGCCAGCAGCTTAGCGGGACAAACTGAAGCTTTCTTT.

This clonotype was found many times. The chain recombines TRBV30 with TRBJ1-2; a possible D gene is TRBD1 (5 bases). The CDR3 length is 13 residues. The germline gives CDR1 GTSNPN, CDR2 SVGIG (reference sequence). With 0 bases removed from V and 4 bases from J, the gap between germline ends came to 9 bases. CDR3 residues: CAWSVRGSYGYTF. CDR3 sequence (DNA): TGTGCCTGGAGTGTACGGGGGTCCTATGGCTACACCTTC.

As regards this clonotype: A much larger clone differs by one base, so this may be a read error. J is TRBJ1-2 and V is TRBV5-6; tentative D call: TRBD1 (6 bases). V lost 7 bases to trimming and J lost 3 bases, with 22 bases between them. The germline CDR1 and CDR2 sequences are SGHDT and YYEEEE. The CDR3 spans 16 residues. The CDR3 is CASRCRDIGIYYGYTF. DNA for the CDR3: TGTGCCAGCCGATGCCGGGACATCGGGATATACTATGGCTACACCTTC.

There are a few counts of this clonotype. This chain connects TRBV7-3 to TRBJ2-7; TRBD2 might be the D (7 bases). This CDR3 has 13 residues. V shed 5 bases and J shed 7 bases, with 15 bases lying between them. Germline lookup yields CDR1 SGHTA and CDR2 FQGTGA. CDR3 in amino acids: CASSLGGPGEQYF. CDR3 bases: TGTGCCAGCAGCCTCGGGGGGCCTGGAGAGCAGTACTTC.

V gene TRBV12-3 or TRBV12-4 combines with J gene TRBJ1-2; perhaps TRBD1 as D (5 bases). CDR3 length: 11 amino acids. Deletions cut 7 bases from V and 5 bases from J, with 8 bases between. The CDR3 coding sequence is TGTGCCAGCAATAGGGGTTATGGCTACACCTTC. Translated: CASNRGYGYTF.

The chain joins TRBV20-1 to TRBJ1-2; weak D call: TRBD1 (5 bases). The CDR3 has 13 amino acids. The V end lost 6 bases, the J end lost 10 bases, and 21 bases lay between the germline ends. Per germline, CDR1 DFQATT and CDR2 SNEGSKA (reference sequence). The CDR3 sequence is CSAPSGGAGFYTF. The CDR3 DNA is TGCAGTGCGCCTAGTGGCGGGGCCGGCTTCTACACCTTC.

As regards this clonotype: Mismatch with germline at one junction end may stem from a read error. This chain uses TRBV5-1 with TRBJ2-7; D gene ambiguous. Per the germline V gene, CDR1 is SGHRS and CDR2 is YFSETQ. The length of the CDR3 is 13 residues. The CDR3 sequence: CASSLTRQYKHNF. The CDR3 DNA is TGCGCCAGCAGCCTTACGCGGCAGTACAAACATAACTTC.

As regards this clonotype: The junction differs from germline at one of its ends, possibly a read error. V is TRBV5-1 and J is TRBJ1-4; D perhaps matches TRBD1 (5 bases). Germline loops: CDR1 SGHRS, CDR2 YFSETQ. This CDR3 has 13 residues. The CDR3 DNA follows: TGTGCCAGCAGCTGTGGGGGGGATGGAAAACTGTTTTTT. It is translated as CASSCGGDGKLFF. The entire variable domain, with the rest obtained from reference TRBV5-1 and TRBJ1-4, is as follows: KAGVTQTPRYLIKTRGQQVTLSCSPISGHRSVSWYQQTPGQGLQFLFEYFSETQRNKGNFPGRFSGRQFSNSRSEMNVSTLELGDSALYLCASSCGGDGKLFFGSGTQLSVL.

CDR3 amino acids: CASSFRTGEETQYF. The CDR3 nucleotides are TGTGCCAGCAGCTTCCGGACAGGGGAAGAGACCCAGTACTTC. The chain recombines TRBV7-9 with TRBJ2-5; 9 nucleotides line up with TRBD1. V was pared by 3 bases and J by 3 bases, with 2 bases of the junction left unmatched. The CDR3 runs 14 residues. Germline assignment: CDR1 SEHNR and CDR2 FQNEAQ (reference sequence).